The rows below give T cell receptor beta chains drawn from one sample of a study of T-cell reconstitution after alpha-beta-depleted transplantation in children. TCRdb passed the PCR reads through MiXCR, listing each CDR3 protein once. This table has 98,000 or so distinct CDR3 sequences, around a quarter appearing once. The specimen was PBMCs, collected before TCRalphabeta/CD19-depleted stem cell transplant. These receptors were collected from a boy younger than 10 with acute lymphoblastic leukemia, due to receive a stem cell transplant. The conserved cysteine and the conserved F or W are not part of the CDR3 here. The order of the fields is CDR3 protein, V gene, D gene, J gene. D genes are given only for firm matches.

ASSPNPGQAQY	TRBV7-2	NA	TRBJ2-5
SAISDTYEQY	TRBV20-1	NA	TRBJ2-7
ASSPRTSGSYEQY	TRBV12-3/TRBV12-4	TRBD2	TRBJ2-7
SVQRTVSYNEQF	TRBV29-1	NA	TRBJ2-1
ASRGELGYT	TRBV6-1	NA	TRBJ1-2
SASGAVNSPLH	TRBV20-1	NA	TRBJ1-6
ASSLGLDSGGAVGELF	TRBV11-2	NA	TRBJ2-2
ASSPGLTSPYEQY	TRBV18	NA	TRBJ2-7
SASKSGQPQH	TRBV20-1	NA	TRBJ1-5
ASSLGQGPTNEKLF	TRBV5-1	NA	TRBJ1-4
ASTGRERSYEQY	TRBV6-2/TRBV6-3	TRBD2	TRBJ2-7
ASSPGLAGGLQETQY	TRBV4-3	TRBD2	TRBJ2-5
ASSSGVATGAISGYT	TRBV5-1	TRBD1	TRBJ1-2
ASSPFRQLKGTEAF	TRBV7-3	NA	TRBJ1-1
SAARDEQF	TRBV20-1	NA	TRBJ2-1
SAREGSSYNSPLH	TRBV20-1	NA	TRBJ1-6
ASSLGGTGYGEQY	TRBV7-9	TRBD1	TRBJ2-7
ASSLAGGASSPLH	TRBV28	NA	TRBJ1-6
ASRLRMNTEAF	TRBV5-1	NA	TRBJ1-1
ASGLAGVPETQY	TRBV14	TRBD2	TRBJ2-5